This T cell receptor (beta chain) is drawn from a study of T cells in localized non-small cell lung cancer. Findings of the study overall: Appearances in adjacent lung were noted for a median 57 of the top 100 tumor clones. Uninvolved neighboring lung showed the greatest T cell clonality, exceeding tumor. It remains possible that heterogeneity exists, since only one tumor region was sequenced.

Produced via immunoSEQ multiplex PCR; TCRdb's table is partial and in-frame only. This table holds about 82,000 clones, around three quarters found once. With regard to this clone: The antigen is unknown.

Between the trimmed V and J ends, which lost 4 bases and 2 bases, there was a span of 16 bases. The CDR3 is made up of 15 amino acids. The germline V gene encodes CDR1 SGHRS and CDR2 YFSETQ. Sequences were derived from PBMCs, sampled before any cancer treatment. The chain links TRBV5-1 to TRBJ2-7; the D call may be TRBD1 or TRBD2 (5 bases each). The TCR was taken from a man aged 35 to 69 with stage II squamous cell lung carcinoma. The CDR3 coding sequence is TGCGCCAGCAGCCCCGGGGCTAGCCCTACCTACGAGCAGTACTTC. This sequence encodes CASSPGASPTYEQYF.